Here is one T cell receptor beta chain with its context. The target of this receptor is not known. One end of the junction does not line up with germline, which may come from a read error. For CDR1 and CDR2, the germline V gene lists MNHEY and SVGAGI. The CDR3 runs 15 residues from the cysteine to the phenylalanine. Only the CDR3 region is kept as DNA, spanning 45 bases read in frame from base 1. This sample stems from a study of blood T cell repertoires in COVID-19 (dated by TCRdb to about 2020). At the level of the whole study: Samples from collaborators originated in the United States, Italy and Spain and spanned both the acute and convalescent phases of COVID-19. The material from the prospective study consisted of cDNA or gDNA derived from T cells, B-cell-depleted T cells, or PBMCs. Subjects who had been exposed to COVID-19, were actively infected with it, or had recovered from it provided the deeply sampled blood TCRbeta repertoires that made up the dataset. The repertoires were made available in a free public database intended to serve as a resource for research on the immune response to SARS-CoV-2. Samples came from the ongoing ImmuneRACE study (first 160 participants) plus 1,254 subjects from 6 global collaborators. A de-identified subject ID, COVID-19 status, age in years and sex were almost always included in the sample metadata. Where HLA class I and class II types were available, the types were taken from metadata supplied by the sample provider, not from assay-based typing. Beyond this particular receptor, the publication reports: The amount of clinical and demographic metadata varied by source and participant and was provided uncurated.

The immunoSEQ Assay, a bias-controlled multiplex PCR, was used to amplify TCRbeta CDR3 regions from genomic DNA. Under the source paper's analysis protocol: Within the assay, amplification of reference gene primers was used to estimate how many nucleated cells each sample contained. To quantify the absolute abundance of each unique TCRbeta CDR3 rearrangement, sequence reads were collapsed and filtered. For each sample, productive Simpson clonality was calculated as the square root of Simpson's diversity index over productive rearrangements. The source is immuneACCESS, and TCRdb retained only in-frame sequences with V and J called. Part of the clones is not carried over; for the studies checked, unresolved V genes explain less than half of this, and the remainder is unexplained. From that table come the V and J calls and clone size; the DNA was used to work out D and trimming. This sample comprises around 50,000 clones, 75% to 95% of them detected only once. Of the sample, approximately 4.9% is held by the ten largest clones.

Collaborating institutions collected whole blood in K2EDTA tubes following their own protocols. For TCRbeta analysis, collaborators shipped samples in one of three forms: frozen whole blood, isolated PBMCs, or DNA extracted from either of those sample types. The sequence came from a man between 70 and 80 years old with acute or convalescent COVID-19. The chain links TRBV6-5 with TRBJ1-2; D gene: possibly TRBD1, on 5 matching bases. The sample comprised peripheral blood. CDR3 region: CASSYSPRAGGGYTF. The nucleotide sequence reads as follows: TGTGCCAGCAGCTACTCCCCGAGGGCCGGGGGTGGCTACACCTTC.